This is a list of T cell receptor beta chains from one sample in a study of beta chain features in type 1 diabetes. Clones were read by immunoSEQ multiplex PCR, and TCRdb kept only the in-frame ones, dropping some. The sample has 130,000 or so clones, about 10% seen once. Sequenced input: central memory CD4+ T cells from blood. The source is a man younger than 45 with type 1 diabetes. Both conserved end residues are part of each CDR3. A D gene is named only where the DNA matches it firmly. For some rows the clone size is stated as once, few or many, or as a class when expanded; others skip it.

j_call: TRBJ2-4; clone_size: -; d_call: TRBD1; v_call: TRBV7-7; cdr3_nt: TGTGCTAGCAGCCCGGACAGGGGCAGCATTCAGTACTTC; cdr3_aa: CASSPDRGSIQYF
j_call: TRBJ2-3; clone_size: few; d_call: -; v_call: TRBV6-5; cdr3_nt: TGTGCCAGCAGTTCTAGAGCCACAGATACGCAGTATTTT; cdr3_aa: CASSSRATDTQYF
j_call: TRBJ1-1; clone_size: few; d_call: -; v_call: TRBV4-2; cdr3_nt: TGTGCCAGCAGCTTGCAGGCGGCGGGCACTGAAGCTTTCTTT; cdr3_aa: CASSLQAAGTEAFF
j_call: TRBJ1-4; clone_size: few; d_call: TRBD1; v_call: TRBV2; cdr3_nt: TGTGCCAGTCAGGGGGCGGGGGAAAAACTGTTTTTT; cdr3_aa: CASQGAGEKLFF
j_call: TRBJ1-5; clone_size: -; d_call: -; v_call: TRBV18; cdr3_nt: TGTGCCAGCTCCCGGTCAGGGGCCAATCAGCCCCAGCATTTT; cdr3_aa: CASSRSGANQPQHF
j_call: TRBJ2-7; clone_size: few; d_call: -; v_call: TRBV30; cdr3_nt: TGTGCCTGGAACGGACAGTTTTCCTACGAGCAGTACTTC; cdr3_aa: CAWNGQFSYEQYF
j_call: TRBJ1-1; clone_size: few; d_call: -; v_call: TRBV19; cdr3_nt: TGTGCCAGTAGTAATGGGGGCGGGAGCACTGAAGCTTTCTTT; cdr3_aa: CASSNGGGSTEAFF
j_call: TRBJ2-1; clone_size: -; d_call: TRBD2; v_call: TRBV28; cdr3_nt: TGTGCCAGCAGTTTAGCGGGGGACCCCCCCTCGAATGAGCAGTTCTTC; cdr3_aa: CASSLAGDPPSNEQFF
j_call: TRBJ2-5; clone_size: -; d_call: -; v_call: TRBV23-1; cdr3_nt: TGCGCCAGCAGCCTCCGGCGGGGCAGTTTAGGGGAGACCCAGTACTTC; cdr3_aa: CASSLRRGSLGETQYF
j_call: TRBJ2-1; clone_size: few; d_call: TRBD2; v_call: TRBV5-1; cdr3_nt: TGCGCCAGCATTGGGTCCAGCGGGGGGATAGATGAGCAGTTCTTC; cdr3_aa: CASIGSSGGIDEQFF
j_call: TRBJ1-5; clone_size: -; d_call: -; v_call: TRBV5-1; cdr3_nt: TGCGCCAGCAGCTCGACAGGTAATAGCAATCAGCCCCAGCATTTT; cdr3_aa: CASSSTGNSNQPQHF
j_call: TRBJ2-6; clone_size: many; d_call: -; v_call: TRBV11-2; cdr3_nt: TGTGCCAGCAGCTTCTTCAGATCTGGGGCCAACGTCCTGACTTTC; cdr3_aa: CASSFFRSGANVLTF
j_call: TRBJ1-2; clone_size: few; d_call: -; v_call: TRBV11-2; cdr3_nt: TGTGCCAGCGCGGGTAGTGGCTACACCTTC; cdr3_aa: CASAGSGYTF
j_call: TRBJ2-5; clone_size: -; d_call: -; v_call: TRBV5-3; cdr3_nt: TGTGCCAGAAGCTTGCAGGGATCGGAGACCCAGTACTTC; cdr3_aa: CARSLQGSETQYF
j_call: TRBJ2-3; clone_size: -; d_call: -; v_call: TRBV6-1; cdr3_nt: TGTGCCAGCAGTGCCGCGGATACGCAGTATTTT; cdr3_aa: CASSAADTQYF
j_call: TRBJ2-5; clone_size: -; d_call: -; v_call: TRBV6-5; cdr3_nt: TGTGCCAGCAGCCATGGGACCTCGGGGAGGGAGACCCAGTACTTC; cdr3_aa: CASSHGTSGRETQYF
j_call: TRBJ2-1; clone_size: few; d_call: -; v_call: TRBV11-1; cdr3_nt: TGTGCCAGCAGCGTTCTCTACAATGAGCAGTTCTTC; cdr3_aa: CASSVLYNEQFF
j_call: TRBJ1-3; clone_size: few; d_call: -; v_call: TRBV18; cdr3_nt: TGTGCCAGCTCACTGAACCCCGCAGGCTCTGGAAACACCATATATTTT; cdr3_aa: CASSLNPAGSGNTIYF
j_call: TRBJ2-1; clone_size: -; d_call: -; v_call: TRBV30; cdr3_nt: TGTGCCTGGAGCCCGTGGACAGCCGACAATGAGCAGTTCTTC; cdr3_aa: CAWSPWTADNEQFF
j_call: TRBJ2-5; clone_size: few; d_call: -; v_call: TRBV6-1; cdr3_nt: TGTGCCAGCCGGCGGGCCATTCAAGAGACCCAGTACTTC; cdr3_aa: CASRRAIQETQYF
j_call: TRBJ2-1; clone_size: -; d_call: TRBD1; v_call: TRBV7-8; cdr3_nt: TGTGCCAGCAGCCGACAGGGGAATTACAATGAGCAGTTCTTC; cdr3_aa: CASSRQGNYNEQFF
j_call: TRBJ1-6; clone_size: -; d_call: -; v_call: TRBV27; cdr3_nt: TGTGCCAGCAGTTTATCGTGGACAAGCATTAATTCACCCCTCCACTTT; cdr3_aa: CASSLSWTSINSPLHF
j_call: TRBJ1-5; clone_size: -; d_call: -; v_call: TRBV6-5; cdr3_nt: TGTGCCAGCAGTTACTCGACTGTTCAGCCCCAGCATTTT; cdr3_aa: CASSYSTVQPQHF
j_call: TRBJ2-3; clone_size: few; d_call: -; v_call: TRBV15; cdr3_nt: TGTGCCACCAGCAGAGAGTTCCAGGAAACAGATACGCAGTATTTT; cdr3_aa: CATSREFQETDTQYF
j_call: TRBJ2-3; clone_size: -; d_call: TRBD1; v_call: TRBV14; cdr3_nt: TGTGCCAGCAGCCTCCCGGGACAGGGGTTTTCAGATACGCAGTATTTT; cdr3_aa: CASSLPGQGFSDTQYF
j_call: TRBJ2-7; clone_size: few; d_call: TRBD2; v_call: TRBV7-9; cdr3_nt: TGTGCCAGCAGCTTAGCGCTCGGGGGGTCCTACGAGCAGTACTTC; cdr3_aa: CASSLALGGSYEQYF
j_call: TRBJ2-1; clone_size: -; d_call: TRBD2; v_call: TRBV7-3; cdr3_nt: TGTGCCAGCAGCTTAACGAGCGGGGGGTACAATGAGCAGTTCTTC; cdr3_aa: CASSLTSGGYNEQFF
j_call: TRBJ2-5; clone_size: -; d_call: -; v_call: TRBV7-3; cdr3_nt: TGTGCCAGCAGCCCCGAGGCAGGGAGGGAGACCCAGTACTTC; cdr3_aa: CASSPEAGRETQYF
j_call: TRBJ1-6; clone_size: -; d_call: TRBD1; v_call: TRBV5-4; cdr3_nt: TGTGCCAGCAGCCTGGGACAGGGGAATTCACCCCTCCACTTT; cdr3_aa: CASSLGQGNSPLHF
j_call: TRBJ1-4; clone_size: few; d_call: TRBD1; v_call: TRBV7-2; cdr3_nt: TGTGCCAGCAGCACAGGGGGCGCGGCTAATGAAAAACTGTTTTTT; cdr3_aa: CASSTGGAANEKLFF
j_call: TRBJ2-3; clone_size: -; d_call: -; v_call: TRBV28; cdr3_nt: TGTGCCAGCAGTTTGTCGCCCCTAACAGATACGCAGTATTTT; cdr3_aa: CASSLSPLTDTQYF
j_call: TRBJ2-1; clone_size: -; d_call: TRBD1; v_call: TRBV5-4; cdr3_nt: TGTGCCACCCATCCCGGGACAGGGCCGCGTAATGAGCAGTTCTTC; cdr3_aa: CATHPGTGPRNEQFF
j_call: TRBJ1-4; clone_size: few; d_call: -; v_call: TRBV5-1; cdr3_nt: TGCGCCAGCAGCTTGGGTAACGCAGCAACTAATGAAAAACTGTTTTTT; cdr3_aa: CASSLGNAATNEKLFF
j_call: TRBJ1-5; clone_size: -; d_call: -; v_call: TRBV27; cdr3_nt: TGTGCCAGCAGTTTAGACATCCAGTCGCCCCAGCATTTT; cdr3_aa: CASSLDIQSPQHF
j_call: TRBJ2-5; clone_size: -; d_call: -; v_call: TRBV7-2; cdr3_nt: TGTGCCAGCAGCCAGGGGGGCGCCCAGTACTTC; cdr3_aa: CASSQGGAQYF
j_call: TRBJ2-7; clone_size: few; d_call: TRBD1; v_call: TRBV5-4; cdr3_nt: TGTGCCAGCAGCTGGACAGGGAATACCGAGCAGTACTTC; cdr3_aa: CASSWTGNTEQYF
j_call: TRBJ2-5; clone_size: -; d_call: -; v_call: TRBV5-6; cdr3_nt: TGTGCCAGCTCCGGGAGGCAGGGGGCAGGAGAGACCCAGTACTTC; cdr3_aa: CASSGRQGAGETQYF
j_call: TRBJ2-2; clone_size: few; d_call: -; v_call: TRBV7-3; cdr3_nt: TGTGCCAGCAGCTTAACTGGTACAGGGATGGACACCGGGGAGCTGTTTTTT; cdr3_aa: CASSLTGTGMDTGELFF
j_call: TRBJ2-3; clone_size: few; d_call: -; v_call: TRBV7-2; cdr3_nt: TGTGCCAGCAGCTCCGGTCGGACTGCAAATACGCAGTATTTT; cdr3_aa: CASSSGRTANTQYF
j_call: TRBJ1-6; clone_size: -; d_call: TRBD1; v_call: TRBV5-4; cdr3_nt: TGTGCCAGCATGGACAGGGGATATTCACCCCTCCACTTT; cdr3_aa: CASMDRGYSPLHF
j_call: TRBJ1-2; clone_size: few; d_call: -; v_call: TRBV4-1; cdr3_nt: TGCGCCAGCAGCCAAGATGGCCGGGAATCCGTCTACACCTTC; cdr3_aa: CASSQDGRESVYTF
j_call: TRBJ2-5; clone_size: -; d_call: -; v_call: TRBV11-2; cdr3_nt: TGTGCCAGCAGCTTAGCAGGGGGGCAAGAGACCCAGTACTTC; cdr3_aa: CASSLAGGQETQYF
j_call: TRBJ2-7; clone_size: -; d_call: TRBD2; v_call: TRBV27; cdr3_nt: TGTGCCAGCAGTAGACTAGCGGGGCCGACCTACGAGCAGTACTTC; cdr3_aa: CASSRLAGPTYEQYF
j_call: TRBJ1-2; clone_size: few; d_call: -; v_call: TRBV9; cdr3_nt: TGTGCCAGCAGCGTAGGAATGGATGGAGCTAACTATGGCTACACCTTC; cdr3_aa: CASSVGMDGANYGYTF
j_call: TRBJ2-5; clone_size: -; d_call: -; v_call: TRBV2; cdr3_nt: TGTGCCAGCAGTTTCCCGGGGGAAGAGACCCAGTACTTC; cdr3_aa: CASSFPGEETQYF
j_call: TRBJ2-1; clone_size: few; d_call: -; v_call: TRBV7-2; cdr3_nt: TGTGCCAGCAGCCCGCAGGGGACGCACAATGAGCAGTTCTTC; cdr3_aa: CASSPQGTHNEQFF
j_call: TRBJ2-6; clone_size: -; d_call: -; v_call: TRBV13; cdr3_nt: TGTGCCAGCAGCTTTATAGGGAGGACTGGGGCCAACGTCCTGACTTTC; cdr3_aa: CASSFIGRTGANVLTF
j_call: TRBJ2-5; clone_size: few; d_call: TRBD1; v_call: TRBV2; cdr3_nt: TGTGCCAGCAGGGACAGGGAGACCCAGTACTTC; cdr3_aa: CASRDRETQYF
j_call: TRBJ1-2; clone_size: few; d_call: TRBD1; v_call: TRBV6-4; cdr3_nt: TGTGCCAGCAGCCCGGGACAGGGGGCACTAGGCTATGGCTACACCTTC; cdr3_aa: CASSPGQGALGYGYTF
j_call: TRBJ2-3; clone_size: -; d_call: TRBD2; v_call: TRBV18; cdr3_nt: TGTGCCAGCTCACCCTCGATCGGAGGACTAGCGGGAAGCACAGATACGCAGTATTTT; cdr3_aa: CASSPSIGGLAGSTDTQYF
j_call: TRBJ2-3; clone_size: -; d_call: -; v_call: TRBV7-6; cdr3_nt: TGTGCCAGCAGCCCGCGGGAAAGGGGCGGCACAGATACGCAGTATTTT; cdr3_aa: CASSPRERGGTDTQYF
j_call: TRBJ2-2; clone_size: -; d_call: TRBD2; v_call: TRBV7-3; cdr3_nt: TGTGCCAGCAGCATGACTAGCGGGGGGGCCGGGGAGCTGTTTTTT; cdr3_aa: CASSMTSGGAGELFF
j_call: TRBJ1-1; clone_size: few; d_call: -; v_call: TRBV2; cdr3_nt: TGTGCCAGCGAACAGGATGGCGGCACTGAAGCTTTCTTT; cdr3_aa: CASEQDGGTEAFF
j_call: TRBJ2-5; clone_size: -; d_call: TRBD1; v_call: TRBV9; cdr3_nt: TGTGCCAGCAGCCCTAAGACAGGGGTAAAGACCCAGTACTTC; cdr3_aa: CASSPKTGVKTQYF
j_call: TRBJ2-1; clone_size: -; d_call: -; v_call: TRBV12-2; cdr3_nt: TGTGCAAGTCGCCTCCGGCCTAGCGGGGGGTATGAGCAGTTCTTC; cdr3_aa: CASRLRPSGGYEQFF
j_call: TRBJ1-1; clone_size: -; d_call: -; v_call: TRBV18; cdr3_nt: TGTGCCAGCTCACCTCAAGGCGCGGGCCAGTGGGACACTGAAGCTTTCTTT; cdr3_aa: CASSPQGAGQWDTEAFF
j_call: TRBJ2-1; clone_size: few; d_call: TRBD2; v_call: TRBV6-4; cdr3_nt: TGTGCCAGCTCTCTCTGGGGGACTAGCGGCTACAATGAGCAGTTCTTC; cdr3_aa: CASSLWGTSGYNEQFF
j_call: TRBJ2-2; clone_size: -; d_call: -; v_call: TRBV7-8; cdr3_nt: TGTGCCAGCAGCTTAACGTCGGCAGGGTCGGACACCGGGGAGCTGTTTTTT; cdr3_aa: CASSLTSAGSDTGELFF